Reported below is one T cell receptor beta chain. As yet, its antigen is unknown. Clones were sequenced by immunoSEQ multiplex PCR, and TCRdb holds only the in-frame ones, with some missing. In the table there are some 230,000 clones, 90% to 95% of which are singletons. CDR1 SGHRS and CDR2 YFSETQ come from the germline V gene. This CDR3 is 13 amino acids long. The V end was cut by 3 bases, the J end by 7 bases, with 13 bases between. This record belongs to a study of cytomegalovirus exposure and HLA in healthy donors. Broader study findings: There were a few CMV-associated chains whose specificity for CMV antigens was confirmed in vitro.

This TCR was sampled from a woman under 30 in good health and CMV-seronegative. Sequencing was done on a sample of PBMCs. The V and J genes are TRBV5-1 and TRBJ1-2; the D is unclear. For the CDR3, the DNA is TGCGCCAGCAGCTCGAGGAGAGGAGTTGGCTACACCTTC. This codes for CASSSRRGVGYTF.